This entry concerns a single T cell receptor (beta chain). It lacks a known antigen. Base-call qualities are not available, and no considerably larger clone is one nucleotide away. The immunoSEQ Assay, a bias-controlled multiplex PCR, was used to amplify TCRbeta CDR3 regions from genomic DNA. The source study handled its data this way. The number of nucleated cells in each sample was estimated by amplification of reference gene primers within the assay. To quantify the absolute abundance of each unique TCRbeta CDR3 rearrangement, sequence reads were collapsed and filtered. Productive Simpson clonality was computed per sample as the square root of Simpson's diversity index over productive rearrangements. Here the immuneACCESS table is served through TCRdb, limited to in-frame sequences with V and J called. Missing clones are a known gap in these copies; in checked studies unresolved V genes cover under half, and the rest lacks a known reason. The D gene and trimming were derived from the DNA, and the V and J assignments and clone size from that table. The sample yields about 230,000 clones; roughly 81% were counted once. About 0.91% of the sample is held by the ten biggest clonotypes.

Each collaborating institution followed its own protocols to collect whole blood in K2EDTA tubes. For TCRbeta analysis, collaborator samples were shipped as frozen whole blood, as isolated PBMCs, or as DNA extracted from either sample type. This entry belongs to a study of blood T cell repertoires in COVID-19 (TCRdb year 2020). Regarding the research as a whole: Collaborator samples came from the United States, Italy and Spain and covered acute and convalescent phases of COVID-19. The repertoires were released in a freely available public database intended as a resource for research on the immune response to SARS-CoV-2. HLA class I and class II types, where available, came from metadata supplied by the sample provider rather than from assay-based typing. The prospective study material was composed of cDNA or gDNA derived from T cells, B-cell-depleted T cells, or PBMCs. The samples were drawn from the first 160 participants of the ongoing ImmuneRACE study and from 950 to 1,500 subjects provided by 6 global collaborators. Deeply sampled blood TCRbeta repertoires from subjects exposed to, actively infected with, or recovered from COVID-19 were included in the dataset. Sample metadata almost always included a de-identified subject ID, COVID-19 status, age in years and sex. Overall study outcomes, separate from this receptor: Clinical and demographic metadata were provided uncurated, with the amount varying by source and participant.

The receptor was isolated from a man aged 40-55 years with acute or convalescent COVID-19. The material sequenced was peripheral blood.

The CDR3 in this case is CASSFRLAGGGETQYF. The nucleotide sequence reads as follows: TGTGCCAGCAGCTTTCGGCTGGCGGGGGGTGGGGAGACCCAGTACTTC. Recombination joined TRBV7-6 with TRBJ2-5, and 8 junction bases match TRBD2. CDR1 and CDR2, per the germline V gene, are SGHVS and FNYEAQ. The germline V end is reduced by 3 bases and the J end by 5 bases; junction bases left unmatched: 11. Measured from the cysteine to the phenylalanine, the CDR3 is 16 residues long. The entry retains the CDR3 DNA only, 48 bases that are in frame from base 1.